The present entry profiles one TCR beta chain with its context. Its antigen is currently unknown. The authors ran a second PCR of roughly 6 to 11 cycles using a sample-barcoded 5' primer and a J-beta primer mix. TCRdb analysed the 5' RACE reads with MiXCR anew, one entry per CDR3 protein. The table lists just over 1 million distinct CDR3 sequences, more than 35% of them singletons. Between the trimmed V and J ends, which lost 3 bases and 11 bases, there was a span of 10 bases. This CDR3 has 11 amino acids. Looked up from germline, CDR1 is LNHDA and CDR2 is SQIVND (reference sequence). The donors, aged about 6 to 95, were healthy Caucasians from Russia. Drawn from each donor were approximately 10 milliliters of peripheral blood. The data stem from a study of blood T cells in healthy people across ages. General study results and limits: Relative to aged donors, long-lived donors carried more naive CD4+ cells and displayed higher diversity. Estimates of diversity drawn from one million T cells were considered underestimates.

The chain employs TRBV19 and TRBJ2-5; the D is unclear. The TCR originated in a woman aged 55-69 years in good health. Sequencing was done on a sample of blood. CDR3 residues: CASSMGNEQYF. The CDR3 DNA reads TGTGCCAGTAGTATGGGCAATGAGCAGTACTTC. The full variable domain, rest sourced from reference TRBV19 and TRBJ2-5, is DGGITQSPKYLFRKEGQNVTLSCEQNLNHDAMYWYRQDPGQGLRLIYYSQIVNDFQKGDIAEGYSVSREKKESFPLTVTSAQKNPTAFYLCASSMGNEQYFGPGTRLLVL.